This is a list of T cell receptor beta chains from one sample in a study of vaccination and CD4 T cells after COVID-19. TCRdb reanalysed the PCR reads using MiXCR and keeps one entry per CDR3 protein. The sample holds about 17,000 distinct CDR3 sequences, roughly 59% seen once. The antigens of these receptors remain unknown. The sample was CD4+ T cells from blood, cultured in vitro, taken after SARS-CoV-2 vaccination. Source of these receptors: a human donor who had recovered from COVID-19. Both conserved end residues are part of each CDR3. D genes are given only for firm matches. Not every row has a clone size; where given, it reads once, few, many or a size class.

CDR3 | DNA | size | J | V | D
CASQDDRVNTQYF | TGTGCCAGCCAGGACGATCGAGTAAATACGCAGTATTTT | NA | TRBJ2-3 | TRBV6-1 | NA
CASSDRDRKKETQYF | TGTGCCAGCAGTGACCGGGACAGAAAGAAAGAGACCCAGTACTTC | few | TRBJ2-5 | TRBV6-2/TRBV6-3 | TRBD1
CASSRPSRGYNEQFF | TGTGCCAGCAGTAGACCCAGTAGGGGCTACAATGAGCAGTTCTTC | NA | TRBJ2-1 | TRBV6-1 | NA
CASSHRHAGTQAFF | TGTGCCAGCAGCCACCGGCACGCCGGGACGCAAGCTTTCTTT | NA | TRBJ1-1 | TRBV11-3 | NA
CASGHGGGEQPQHF | TGTGCCAGCGGCCATGGAGGGGGCGAACAGCCCCAGCATTTT | NA | TRBJ1-5 | TRBV12-3/TRBV12-4 | TRBD1
CASSLQPAGGMYSPLHF | TGTGCCAGCAGTCTCCAGCCCGCCGGGGGCATGTATTCACCCCTCCACTTT | NA | TRBJ1-6 | TRBV27 | NA
CISPPSDNYGYTF | TGCATCTCACCCCCCTCGGATAACTATGGCTACACCTTC | NA | TRBJ1-2 | TRBV20-1 | NA
CASSLSGGSNQPQHF | TGTGCCAGCAGCTTAAGCGGAGGGAGCAATCAGCCCCAGCATTTT | NA | TRBJ1-5 | TRBV7-6 | NA
CASSWTGSNQPQHF | TGTGCCAGCAGTTGGACAGGGAGCAATCAGCCCCAGCATTTT | NA | TRBJ1-5 | TRBV12-3/TRBV12-4 | TRBD1
CSATQGGTEAFF | TGCAGTGCCACCCAGGGGGGGACTGAAGCTTTCTTT | NA | TRBJ1-1 | TRBV20-1 | TRBD1
CASSRTSGGAGDTQYF | TGTGCCAGTAGTAGGACTAGCGGGGGGGCCGGAGATACGCAGTATTTT | NA | TRBJ2-3 | TRBV19 | TRBD2
CASSLRQGNEQFF | TGTGCCAGCAGTCTCAGACAGGGCAATGAGCAGTTCTTC | few | TRBJ2-1 | TRBV27 | TRBD1
CASSPRSNTEAFF | TGTGCCAGCAGCCCACGATCGAACACTGAAGCTTTCTTT | NA | TRBJ1-1 | TRBV7-2 | NA
CASSFLPGRGRETQYF | TGTGCCAGCAGCTTCCTCCCCGGGAGGGGGCGAGAGACCCAGTACTTC | NA | TRBJ2-5 | TRBV6-1 | NA
CASRMSLRPSSGANVLTF | TGTGCCAGCAGGATGAGCCTCAGACCTAGCTCTGGGGCCAACGTCCTGACTTTC | NA | TRBJ2-6 | TRBV27 | NA
CASSLAGNEQPQHF | TGCGCCAGCAGCTTGGCGGGGAATGAACAGCCCCAGCATTTT | NA | TRBJ1-5 | TRBV5-1 | NA